The 32 T cell receptor beta chains in this list originate from one sample, sequenced in a study of OX40 agonist ivuxolimab in advanced cancers. Libraries were prepared by immunoSEQ multiplex PCR; TCRdb keeps only in-frame clonotypes and omits some of them. The repertoire consists of about 59,000 clones, with about four fifths occurring once and the leading ten covering roughly 30%. The sequencing used CD4+ or CD8+ T cells sorted from blood, collected in a trial of the OX40 agonist ivuxolimab. The receptors come from an adult with an advanced solid tumor such as melanoma, head and neck, liver or kidney cancer.

The chain joins TRBV6-1 to TRBJ2-2; 8 nucleotides match TRBD1. The CDR3 sequence is 17 residues long. The junction had 6 bases not matched to a gene; V was cut back by 0 bases and J by 3 bases. CDR1 is MNHNS, CDR2 SASEGT, per germline. The CDR3 spells CASSEAWVQGDTGELFF. CDR3 bases: TGTGCCAGCAGTGAAGCATGGGTACAGGGGGACACCGGGGAGCTGTTTTTT.

The rearrangement joins TRBV30 to TRBJ1-4; D ambiguous. CDR1 and CDR2 from the germline V gene are GTSNPN and SVGIG (reference sequence). CDR3 size: 15 residues. Trimming took off 0 bases at V and 8 bases at J, with 16 bases between the two ends. The DNA for the CDR3 is TGTGCCTGGAGTGTAATCGGCGGCGTGGGGGAAAAACTGTTTTTT. Amino acids: CAWSVIGGVGEKLFF.

This clone was seen a single time. The chain carries TRBV7-8 and TRBJ2-5; D unresolved. CDR1 is SGHVS, CDR2 FQNEAQ, per germline. Trimming removed 4 bases at V and 0 bases at J, with 9 bases between. There are 14 residues in the CDR3. CDR3 sequence reads: CASSWPWDQETQYF. The CDR3 DNA sequence: TGTGCCAGCAGCTGGCCTTGGGACCAAGAGACCCAGTACTTC. Full variable domain (remainder filled in from reference TRBV7-8 and TRBJ2-5): GAGVSQSPRYKVAKRGQDVALRCDPISGHVSLFWYQQALGQGPEFLTYFQNEAQLDKSGLPSDRFFAERPEGSVSTLKIQRTQQEDSAVYLCASSWPWDQETQYFGPGTRLLVL.

The CDR3 DNA is TGCGCCAGCAGCTTGATCTTGACAGCAACTAATGAAAAACTGTTTTTT. This gives the protein CASSLILTATNEKLFF. V gene TRBV5-1 combines with J gene TRBJ1-4, with TRBD1 as a possible D gene (5 bases). The V gene lost 1 base and the J gene lost 0 bases, with 10 bases spanning the gap. The CDR3 spans 16 residues. CDR1 SGHRS and CDR2 YFSETQ come from the germline V gene.

The rearrangement links TRBV18 to TRBJ1-1, with TRBD1 identical over 9 bases. V lost 6 bases, J lost 7 bases, and 3 bases stayed unmatched. The CDR3 sequence is 12 residues long. CDR1 and CDR2 from the germline V gene are KGHSH and LQKENI. CDR3: CASSGQGNEAFF. CDR3 DNA sequence: TGTGCCAGCTCCGGACAGGGGAATGAAGCTTTCTTT.

This clone has a single count. This rearrangement joins TRBV10-1 to TRBJ2-7; D assignment may be TRBD1 or TRBD2 (5 bases each). Germline values: CDR1 WNHNN, CDR2 SYGVQD (reference sequence). Trimming removed 3 bases from V and 4 bases from J, with 16 bases in between. CDR3 size: 15 residues. CDR3 loop: CASSDAGTEEYEQYF. Written as DNA, the CDR3 is TGCGCCAGCAGTGATGCCGGGACCGAAGAGTACGAGCAGTACTTC.

The V gene is TRBV20-1, the J gene TRBJ2-1; possibly TRBD2 for D (5 bases). Germline V gene lookup returns CDR1 DFQATT and CDR2 SNEGSKA (reference sequence). The CDR3 length is 10 residues. The V gene lost 6 bases and the J gene lost 10 bases, with 10 bases spanning the gap. CDR3 DNA: TGCAGTGCCAACCGGAGGGAGCAGTTCTTC. Protein product: CSANRREQFF.

The rearrangement joins TRBV5-8 to TRBJ2-4, with 8 bases that match TRBD2. This CDR3 spans 17 amino acids. With 3 bases clipped from V and 0 bases from J, the junction kept 8 bases outside the gene matches. Germline CDR1 is SGHTS and CDR2 is YDEGEE. The CDR3 DNA reads as TGTGCCAGCAGCTCCCGACGGGGGGGACTAGCCAAAAACATTCAGTACTTC. Translating gives CASSSRRGGLAKNIQYF. Complete variable domain (other parts from reference TRBV5-8 and TRBJ2-4): EAGVTQSPTHLIKTRGQQATLRCSPISGHTSVYWYQQALGLGLQFLLWYDEGEERNRGNFPPRFSGRQFPNYSSELNVNALELEDSALYLCASSSRRGGLAKNIQYFGAGTRLSVL.

The rearrangement uses TRBV7-6 and TRBJ2-7; possibly TRBD1 or TRBD2 for D (5 bases each). The CDR3 spans 15 residues. The germline V gene has CDR1 SGHVS and CDR2 FNYEAQ. With 5 bases removed from V and 5 bases from J, the gap between germline ends came to 19 bases. CDR3 bases: TGTGCCAGCAGCCGCAACGGGGCCCTTAGCCACGAGCAGTACTTC. Translating it yields CASSRNGALSHEQYF.

The chain is built from TRBV7-2 and TRBJ2-7, with TRBD2 matching 7 bases. CDR1 is SGHTA, CDR2 FQGNSA, per germline. The CDR3 runs 15 residues. V lost 1 base, J lost 4 bases, and 7 bases stayed unmatched. CDR3 nucleotides: TGTGCCAGCAGCTTAGTAGGGGAGGGAATTTACGAGCAGTACTTC. Its translation: CASSLVGEGIYEQYF.

The chain uses TRBV27 and TRBJ2-6; D not certain. Germline values: CDR1 MNHEY, CDR2 SMNVEV (reference sequence). The V end lost 0 bases, the J end lost 4 bases, and 1 base lay between the germline ends. This CDR3 comprises 13 residues. The CDR3, as DNA: TGTGCCAGCAGTTTATCAGGGGCCAACGTCCTGACTTTC. As protein: CASSLSGANVLTF.

This clone was recorded only once. The chain employs TRBV7-6 and TRBJ1-4, with TRBD1 identical over 8 bases. This CDR3 has 15 amino acids. Germline CDR1 is SGHVS and CDR2 is FNYEAQ. Trimming cost V 5 bases and J 4 bases; bases outside gene matches: 6. The CDR3 DNA follows: TGTGCCAGCAGCCGAATGGGACAGGATAATGAAAAACTGTTTTTT. Translating gives CASSRMGQDNEKLFF.

The chain joins TRBV21-1 to TRBJ1-1; the table gives TRBD1 as D, unverified against the DNA. TRBV21-1 is flagged as a pseudogene. The CDR3 totals 18 residues. CDR3 region: CASNSYGQGLGGDTEAFF. In nucleotides, the CDR3 is TGTGCCAGCAACTCCTACGGACAGGGGCTGGGGGGAGACACTGAAGCTTTCTTT.

The chain recombines TRBV28 with TRBJ1-5, with TRBD1 as a possible D gene (6 bases). The CDR3 is 13 amino acids. V shed 7 bases and J shed 6 bases, with 13 bases lying between them. Germline CDR1 and CDR2: MDHEN and SYDVKM. The CDR3: CASKEGVSQPQHF. Here the CDR3 DNA reads TGTGCCAGCAAGGAGGGGGTCAGTCAGCCCCAGCATTTT.

This clone appeared a few times. This chain connects TRBV7-6 to TRBJ1-2; no clear D gene. Between the trimmed V and J ends, which lost 5 bases and 6 bases, there was a span of 10 bases. The CDR3 contains 12 residues. Looked up from germline, CDR1 is SGHVS and CDR2 is FNYEAQ. CDR3 sequence reads: CASSGREHGYTF. The CDR3 DNA sequence: TGTGCCAGCAGCGGAAGGGAACATGGCTACACCTTC.

This clone was seen only once. The chain is built from TRBV5-1 and TRBJ1-3; 9 nucleotides agree with TRBD1. The CDR3 has 16 amino acids. The junction had 8 bases not matched to a gene; V was cut back by 3 bases and J by 4 bases. The germline V gene has CDR1 SGHRS and CDR2 YFSETQ. In DNA, the CDR3 is TGCGCCAGCAGCTGGACTCAAGGGACAGGGGGAAACACCATATATTTT. Its protein product is CASSWTQGTGGNTIYF.

The rearrangement links TRBV4-3 to TRBJ1-1; D call uncertain. V lost 0 bases, J lost 8 bases, and 13 bases lay in between. Germline CDR1 is LGHNA and CDR2 is YSLEER. The CDR3 has 14 amino acids. CDR3 residues: CASSQDLRRPEAFF. CDR3 DNA: TGCGCCAGCAGCCAAGACCTACGACGCCCCGAAGCTTTCTTT.

The chain is built from TRBV6-1 and TRBJ2-3; no clear D gene. This CDR3 is built from 12 residues. CDR1 and CDR2 from the germline V gene are MNHNS and SASEGT. The germline V and J ends were trimmed by 7 bases and 6 bases, with 11 bases remaining between them. The CDR3 spells CASKESADTQYF. The CDR3 bases are TGTGCCAGCAAGGAGTCAGCTGATACGCAGTATTTT.

The chain uses TRBV5-4 and TRBJ1-3; D is unclear. Germline V gene sequence: CDR1 SGHNT, CDR2 YYREEE (reference sequence). The V end was cut by 0 bases, the J end by 1 base, with 2 bases between. This CDR3 is built from 13 residues. The CDR3 DNA reads as TGTGCCAGCAGCTTGGGATCTGGAAACACCATATATTTT. Protein sequence: CASSLGSGNTIYF.

The table lists this clone with a count of one. The rearrangement links TRBV2 to TRBJ2-2; D unresolved. The CDR3 covers 15 residues. V lost 7 bases to trimming and J lost 0 bases, with 12 bases between them. CDR1 is SNHLY and CDR2 is FYNNEI in the germline V gene. The CDR3 bases are TGTGCCAGCAAATTCGAGGAAACGAACACCGGGGAGCTGTTTTTT. Translating it yields CASKFEETNTGELFF. Variable domain in full (rest from reference TRBV2 and TRBJ2-2): EPEVTQTPSHQVTQMGQEVILRCVPISNHLYFYWYRQILGQKVEFLVSFYNNEISEKSEIFDDQFSVERPDGSNFTLKIRSTKLEDSAMYFCASKFEETNTGELFFGEGSRLTVL.

As DNA, the CDR3 is TGTGCCAGCAGCGGCACAGGGCGTTCTACCGGGGAGCTGTTTTTT. It specifies CASSGTGRSTGELFF. The chain uses TRBV6-1 and TRBJ2-2, with a tentative D call TRBD1 (6 bases). V lost 6 bases to trimming and J lost 5 bases, with 16 bases between them. CDR1 MNHNS and CDR2 SASEGT come from the germline V gene. There are 15 residues in the CDR3.

This sequence joins TRBV29-1 and TRBJ2-3; D possibly corresponds to TRBD1 (6 bases). The V end was cut by 5 bases, the J end by 0 bases, with 15 bases between. There are 15 residues in the CDR3. Germline lookup yields CDR1 SQVTM and CDR2 ANQGSEA. CDR3 amino acids: CSVRLGAHSTDTQYF. In DNA, the CDR3 is TGCAGCGTTAGGTTGGGGGCTCATAGCACAGATACGCAGTATTTT.

In DNA, the CDR3 is TGTGCCAGCAGCTCAATACCTGAGGACACTGAAGCTTTCTTT. This translates into CASSSIPEDTEAFF. The J gene is TRBJ1-1, the V gene TRBV7-2; unclear D gene. Trimming cost V 4 bases and J 3 bases, with 12 bases left between them. Germline V lookup: CDR1 SGHTA, CDR2 FQGNSA. The CDR3 loop spans 14 amino acids.

CDR3 DNA: TGTGCCAGCAGTTTCCTGGGTTTTATACGGAACACTGAAGCTTTCTTT. It is translated as CASSFLGFIRNTEAFF. V is TRBV28 and J is TRBJ1-1; no clear D. Germline CDR1 is MDHEN and CDR2 is SYDVKM. The CDR3 loop spans 16 amino acids. The ends were cut back, 3 bases at V and 1 base at J, with 15 bases in the middle.

The rearrangement uses TRBV11-1 and TRBJ1-6; D unclear. Germline values: CDR1 SGHAT, CDR2 FQDESV (reference sequence). The CDR3 runs 16 residues. The V gene lost 1 base and the J gene lost 0 bases, with 7 bases spanning the gap. Here the CDR3 reads CASSLGRSSYNSPLHF. CDR3 sequence (DNA): TGTGCCAGCAGCTTAGGAAGGAGCTCCTATAATTCACCCCTCCACTTT.

The gene calls are TRBV7-9 and TRBJ2-7; no clear D gene. V was pared by 5 bases and J by 1 base, with 9 bases between. The CDR3 is 13 residues long. Germline V CDR1 and CDR2: SEHNR, FQNEAQ (reference sequence). The CDR3 protein is CASSKGDSYEQYF. For the CDR3, the DNA is TGTGCCAGCAGCAAAGGCGATTCCTACGAGCAGTACTTC.

The genes are TRBV5-6 and TRBJ1-1; D is unclear. V was pared by 1 base and J by 14 bases, with 15 bases between. Germline CDR1 and CDR2: SGHDT and YYEEEE. This CDR3 spans 12 amino acids. The CDR3 DNA reads as TGTGCCAGCAGCTTGCGGCCCCTCGGGTTGTTCTTT. Protein sequence: CASSLRPLGLFF.

The chain carries TRBV4-1 and TRBJ2-7, with 13 bases aligning to TRBD2. The V and J ends lost 1 base and 11 bases, in that order; junction bases with no gene match: 8. The CDR3 length is 15 residues. Per the germline V gene, CDR1 is MGHRA and CDR2 is YSYEKL. The CDR3 spells CASSQGLGLAGREYF. DNA for the CDR3: TGCGCCAGCAGCCAAGGTCTGGGACTAGCGGGAAGGGAGTACTTC.

J is TRBJ1-2 and V is TRBV6-5; 7 bases match TRBD1. Germline V gene lookup returns CDR1 MNHEY and CDR2 SVGAGI. With V trimmed by 7 bases and J by 4 bases, 12 bases remained unmatched. The CDR3 is made up of 15 amino acids. The CDR3 protein is CASKKGTDPIYGYTF. The CDR3 DNA reads TGTGCCAGCAAAAAGGGGACAGACCCGATCTATGGCTACACCTTC.

The CDR3 sequence: CASSFAPRAGGLDYGYTF. In DNA form, the CDR3 reads TGTGCCAGCAGTTTTGCCCCCCGGGCAGGGGGACTTGACTATGGCTACACCTTC. The V call is TRBV27, the J call TRBJ1-2, with 7 bases that match TRBD1. This CDR3 contains 18 residues. Germline V gene lookup returns CDR1 MNHEY and CDR2 SMNVEV (reference sequence). With V trimmed by 3 bases and J by 3 bases, 16 bases remained unmatched.

The J gene is TRBJ1-1, the V gene TRBV4-2; no reliable D call. The CDR3 covers 13 residues. The V end lost 2 bases, the J end lost 7 bases, and 11 bases lay between the germline ends. Germline V gene lookup returns CDR1 LGHNA and CDR2 YNFKEQ. The CDR3 DNA sequence: TGTGCCAGCAGCCAACCACATCAAGGTGAAGCTTTCTTT. Residues: CASSQPHQGEAFF.

The CDR3 region is CASSLFARDRVESGELFF. The CDR3 nucleotides read TGTGCCAGCAGCTTGTTCGCGCGGGACAGGGTAGAATCCGGGGAGCTGTTTTTT. This chain links TRBV7-6 with TRBJ2-2; TRBD1 agrees at 9 bases. Germline V lookup: CDR1 SGHVS, CDR2 FNYEAQ. Germline trimming cut 3 bases from V and 6 bases from J; bases unmatched to any gene: 14. The CDR3 has 18 amino acids.